This paragraph reports one T cell receptor (beta chain). Its specificity is not known. This CDR3 comprises 13 residues. CDR1 is MNHNY and CDR2 is SVGAGI in the germline V gene (reference sequence). These data belong to a study of T cell clones after liver transplantation. Background on the study: Post-transplant blood was tracked for graft-donor-reactive T cell clones identified in a pre-transplant mixed lymphocyte reaction. Graft-donor-reactive sequences were compared with third-party-reactive TCRbeta sequences from pre-transplant mixed lymphocyte reactions.

General observations from the study: Donor-reactive sequences fell more than third party-reactive ones, suggesting partial deletion. The donor-reactive repertoire was only partly measurable in a couple of subjects, lacking donor cells.

Sequencing was performed with immunoSEQ multiplex PCR; in TCRdb, only in-frame clones are kept and a portion is missing. This sample has around 70,000 clones, with around 92% found just once. The rearrangement links TRBV6-6 to TRBJ1-5; TRBD1 is a possible D gene (6 bases). The sequencing used CD4+ T cells from blood, collected nearly 26 months after liver transplant. This TCR derives from a human patient who received a liver transplant. Some of the T cells may derive from the graft donor. The CDR3 region has the DNA TGTGATAGGGGGGGTACGAGCAATCAGCCCCAGCATTTT. Its protein is CDRGGTSNQPQHF.